The 15 T cell receptor beta chains presented below share a single source sample, sequenced in a study of cytomegalovirus exposure and HLA in healthy donors. The table came from immunoSEQ multiplex PCR; TCRdb's copy has only in-frame clones and leaves some out. The table has some 130,000 clones, 80% to 90% seen once. Sequencing was carried out using PBMCs. The origin of the receptors is a young woman in good health and CMV-seronegative.

CDR3 residues: CASSHGGDGDTQYF. The CDR3 coding sequence is TGTGCCAGCAGTCACGGCGGGGATGGAGATACGCAGTATTTT. The V gene is TRBV28, the J gene TRBJ2-3, with D maybe TRBD2 (6 bases). The CDR3 extends over 14 amino acids. Looked up from germline, CDR1 is MDHEN and CDR2 is SYDVKM. V lost 5 bases, J lost 5 bases, and 14 bases lay in between. The full variable domain, completed using reference TRBV28 and TRBJ2-3, is DVKVTQSSRYLVKRTGEKVFLECVQDMDHENMFWYRQDPGLGLRLIYFSYDVKMKEKGDIPEGYSVSREKKERFSLILESASTNQTSMYLCASSHGGDGDTQYFGPGTRLTVL.

The chain carries TRBV14 and TRBJ1-2; 7 nucleotides agree with TRBD1. The V and J ends lost 1 base and 3 bases, in that order; junction bases with no gene match: 5. CDR1 and CDR2 (germline): SGHDN, FVKESK. CDR3 length: 15 amino acids. Here the CDR3 DNA reads TGTGCCAGCAGCCAAGGTATAGGGGGCGACTATGGCTACACCTTC. Protein product: CASSQGIGGDYGYTF. Full variable domain (remainder filled in from reference TRBV14 and TRBJ1-2): EAGVTQFPSHSVIEKGQTVTLRCDPISGHDNLYWYRRVMGKEIKFLLHFVKESKQDESGMPNNRFLAERTGGTYSTLKVQPAELEDSGVYFCASSQGIGGDYGYTFGSGTRLTVV.

The chain employs TRBV27 and TRBJ1-5; no definite D call. The CDR3 has 13 residues. Germline V gene data show CDR1 as MNHEY and CDR2 as SMNVEV (reference sequence). Trimming took off 5 bases at V and 2 bases at J, with 7 bases between the two ends. DNA for the CDR3: TGTGCCAGCAGTCCTAACCGCAATCAGCCCCAGCATTTT. Amino acids: CASSPNRNQPQHF.

CDR3: CASSPGHSYEQYF. In nucleotides, the CDR3 is TGTGCCAGCAGCCCGGGACACTCCTACGAGCAGTACTTC. This sequence joins TRBV6-5 and TRBJ2-7, with D possibly being TRBD1 (6 bases). This CDR3 has 13 amino acids. V lost 6 bases and J lost 0, with 9 bases in between. Germline V lookup: CDR1 MNHEY, CDR2 SVGAGI.

J is TRBJ1-5 and V is TRBV27; tentative D call: TRBD1 (5 bases). CDR3 length: 17 amino acids. CDR1 and CDR2 (germline): MNHEY, SMNVEV (reference sequence). Trimming cost V 6 bases and J 3 bases, with 21 bases left between them. The CDR3 is CASRGRLGGVNNQPQHF. DNA of the CDR3: TGTGCCAGCAGAGGACGTCTGGGGGGTGTTAACAATCAGCCCCAGCATTTT.

The V and J genes are TRBV5-1 and TRBJ2-5, with TRBD2 identical over 7 bases. CDR3 length: 15 residues. V was pared by 3 bases and J by 4 bases, with 9 bases of the junction left unmatched. Germline-derived CDR1 and CDR2 are SGHRS and YFSETQ. The CDR3 is CASSSPSLAVETQYF. The CDR3 DNA reads as TGCGCCAGCAGCTCCCCCTCCCTAGCGGTAGAGACCCAGTACTTC.

This sequence joins TRBV9 and TRBJ2-1, with 9 bases that match TRBD1. This CDR3 comprises 15 residues. CDR1 and CDR2 (germline): SGDLS, YYNGEE. V gave up 4 bases and J gave up 8 bases; unmatched junction bases: 10. The DNA of the CDR3 is TGTGCCAGCAGCTTAACGGGACAGGGCTTTGATGAGCAGTTCTTC. This encodes CASSLTGQGFDEQFF.

V is TRBV19 and J is TRBJ2-1; maybe TRBD2 (6 bases). CDR1 LNHDA and CDR2 SQIVND come from the germline V gene (reference sequence). With 3 bases removed from V and 9 bases from J, the gap between germline ends came to 12 bases. The length of the CDR3 is 13 residues. The CDR3 is CASSIFQGGEQFF. CDR3 DNA: TGTGCCAGTAGTATTTTCCAGGGAGGTGAGCAGTTCTTC.

V and J are TRBV10-3 and TRBJ2-5, with TRBD1 identical over 8 bases. Trimming removed 8 bases from V and 4 bases from J; junction bases left unmatched: 12. This CDR3 is 15 amino acids long. CDR1 is ENHRY, CDR2 SYGVKD, per germline. The CDR3 loop reads CAIRVRTGIRETQYF. The CDR3 coding sequence is TGTGCCATCCGCGTCAGGACAGGGATTAGAGAGACCCAGTACTTC.

The chain couples TRBV7-6 to TRBJ1-5; 11 bases line up with TRBD1. CDR1 SGHVS and CDR2 FNYEAQ come from the germline V gene. CDR3 length: 16 amino acids. V was clipped by 1 base and J by 3 bases; unmatched bases: 2. The CDR3 DNA reads TGTGCCAGCAGCTTAGGGGACAGGGGGACCAATCAGCCCCAGCATTTT. The encoded protein is CASSLGDRGTNQPQHF. The full variable domain, its missing parts supplied by reference TRBV7-6 and TRBJ1-5, is GAGVSQSPRYKVTKRGQDVALRCDPISGHVSLYWYRQALGQGPEFLTYFNYEAQQDKSGLPNDRFSAERPEGSISTLTIQRTEQRDSAMYRCASSLGDRGTNQPQHFGDGTRLSIL.

This chain uses TRBV7-9 with TRBJ2-7; 9 bases agree with TRBD1. The germline V gene encodes CDR1 SEHNR and CDR2 FQNEAQ (reference sequence). The V gene end was trimmed by 5 bases and the J gene end by 4 bases; junction bases not matched to a gene: 12. This CDR3 is 16 amino acids long. In DNA form, the CDR3 reads TGTGCCAGCAGCAGACAAACGACAGGGGGGGGGTACGAGCAGTACTTC. The encoded protein is CASSRQTTGGGYEQYF. Combining the CDR3 with reference TRBV7-9 and TRBJ2-7 gives the whole variable domain DTGVSQNPRHKITKRGQNVTFRCDPISEHNRLYWYRQTLGQGPEFLTYFQNEAQLEKSRLLSDRFSAERPKGSFSTLEIQRTEQGDSAMYLCASSRQTTGGGYEQYFGPGTRLTVT.

In regard to this clone: The identical CDR3 is also encoded by other nucleotide sequences in the sample. V usage is TRBV4-1 and J usage is TRBJ1-2; a weak D match, TRBD1 (6 bases). CDR3 length: 14 amino acids. V lost 4 bases and J 4 bases, leaving 13 bases between the germline ends. CDR1 and CDR2 from the germline V gene are MGHRA and YSYEKL. CDR3 sequence (DNA): TGCGCCAGCAGCCGGGGGGGGCTCGGCTATGGCTACACCTTC. Its protein product is CASSRGGLGYGYTF.

Here the CDR3 reads CASSLSSGASSYEQYF. The DNA of the CDR3 is TGTGCCAGCAGCTTATCTAGCGGGGCCAGCTCCTACGAGCAGTACTTC. J is TRBJ2-7 and V is TRBV7-2, with 9 bases aligning to TRBD2. This CDR3 comprises 16 residues. Germline CDR1 reads SGHTA; CDR2 reads FQGNSA. With V trimmed by 2 bases and J by 0 bases, 5 bases remained unmatched.

The V and J genes are TRBV18 and TRBJ2-7; D unresolved. With 0 bases removed from V and 1 base from J, the gap between germline ends came to 13 bases. The CDR3 is 16 residues long. Germline lookup yields CDR1 KGHSH and CDR2 LQKENI. This chain's CDR3 is CASSPPNSRRSYEQYF. Written as DNA, the CDR3 is TGTGCCAGCTCACCACCGAACAGCCGAAGGTCCTACGAGCAGTACTTC.

The chain has TRBV28 and TRBJ2-4, with D possibly matching TRBD2 (5 bases). The length of the CDR3 is 14 residues. The V and J ends lost 2 bases and 1 base respectively, with 6 bases between them. Germline CDR1 MDHEN, CDR2 SYDVKM. The CDR3 here is CASSLGGAKNIQYF. The CDR3 region has the DNA TGTGCCAGCAGTTTAGGCGGGGCCAAAAACATTCAGTACTTC.